This T cell receptor beta chain was profiled in a study of tumor and adjacent non-tumor tissue in lung cancer. Study in general: The cohort had under 15 adenocarcinoma, 2 squamous cell and 1 small cell patients. The study, taken as a whole, reports: TCR diversity was significantly greater in tumor than normal lung tissue. Top 100 clones took a larger repertoire share in normal lung.

The template was RNA from unsorted bulk tissue. More than 3 cm separated this lung sample from the edge of the tumor. The CDR3 covers 15 residues. The V gene lost 4 bases and the J gene lost 13 bases, with 23 bases spanning the gap. Germline V gene sequence: CDR1 PRHDT, CDR2 FYEKMQ (reference sequence). Three rounds of nested PCR, following a modified ARM-PCR protocol, produced the TCRbeta library. TCRdb reanalysed the multiplex PCR reads using MiXCR and keeps one entry per CDR3 protein. The sample consists of 80,000 to 100,000 distinct CDR3 sequences, 80% of them appearing once. This clonotype has only one observation. What it binds is unknown. No conserved phenylalanine or tryptophan ends this CDR3, so it is likely a read error.

The specimen was distant non-tumor lung tissue. V gene TRBV13 combines with J gene TRBJ2-1; either TRBD1 or TRBD2 may supply D (5 bases each). The TCR sequence derives from a man between 60 and 70 years old with small cell lung cancer. The CDR3 bases are TGTGCCAGCAGCTCTAGTCGAGGGGTCGATGGTGATCAGTTCATC. Translating gives CASSSSRGVDGDQFI.